One sample yielded the 14 T cell receptor beta chains listed below, sequenced in a study of beta chain features in type 1 diabetes listed by TCRdb under 2018. The paper's findings and limits, for the study overall: A moderate but significant shortening of TCRB CDR3 length was observed in type 1 diabetes patients in all four CD4+ subsets.

Their antigens remain unidentified. Library preparation was by the immunoSEQ multiplex PCR assay. The High Capacity cDNA Reverse Transcription Kit was used to reverse transcribe all of the isolated RNA, meaning that expressed TCRB transcripts were what got sequenced. The table comes from immuneACCESS by way of TCRdb, which keeps in-frame sequences with V and J called. Part of the clones is missing from these tables; in studies checked, under half for an unresolved V gene and the rest for unknown reasons. The sample table records 400,000 or so clones; 8.5% to 10% of these occur just once. The ten largest clones add up to about 0.6% of the sample. The sequencing sample was made of central memory CD4+ T cells from blood. These TCRs come from a man in his thirties or forties with type 1 diabetes.

This clone was counted a few times. The V gene is TRBV19, the J gene TRBJ2-2; D ambiguous. Trimming cost V 2 bases and J 1 base, with 5 bases left between them. In germline, CDR1 is LNHDA, CDR2 SQIVND (reference sequence). This CDR3 has 14 amino acids. The CDR3 sequence: CASSISMNTGELFF. The CDR3 bases are TGTGCCAGTAGTATAAGCATGAACACCGGGGAGCTGTTTTTT.

This clone was seen ten or more times. This chain links TRBV14 with TRBJ2-3; D may correspond to TRBD1 or TRBD2 (5 bases each). Trimming took 2 bases from V and 6 from J, leaving 12 bases between them. The CDR3 spans 14 residues. Germline lookup yields CDR1 SGHDN and CDR2 FVKESK. The CDR3 DNA is TGTGCCAGCAGCCAACAGGGACGATTGGATACGCAGTATTTT. Its translation is CASSQQGRLDTQYF.

V usage is TRBV27 and J usage is TRBJ2-5; no reliable D call. The CDR3 is made up of 13 amino acids. Germline values: CDR1 MNHEY, CDR2 SMNVEV (reference sequence). The V and J ends lost 2 bases and 9 bases respectively, with 13 bases between them. CDR3: CASSLEPRTAQYF. In DNA, the CDR3 is TGTGCCAGCAGTTTAGAGCCCCGGACGGCCCAGTACTTC.

V gene TRBV28 combines with J gene TRBJ2-1; D gene unclear. Between the trimmed V and J ends, which lost 2 bases and 10 bases, there was a span of 12 bases. The CDR3 length is 13 residues. Per germline, CDR1 MDHEN and CDR2 SYDVKM. The CDR3 protein is CASSLGEDAEQFF. CDR3 DNA: TGTGCCAGCAGTTTAGGTGAGGACGCAGAGCAGTTCTTC.

This clone has a handful of counts. This chain connects TRBV11-2 to TRBJ1-5; the match to TRBD1 covers 8 bases. Germline V gene lookup returns CDR1 SGHAT and CDR2 FQNNGV. This CDR3 is built from 16 residues. The J segment lost 7 bases and the V segment lost 3 bases, leaving 11 bases of the junction unmatched. For the CDR3, the DNA is TGTGCCAGCAGCTTGGGGCGCAGGGGGCGAGGGCAGCCCCAGCATTTT. This codes for CASSLGRRGRGQPQHF.

This clone was seen ten or more times. The chain couples TRBV2 to TRBJ1-1, with 8 bases that match TRBD1. Germline loops: CDR1 SNHLY, CDR2 FYNNEI. The CDR3 runs to 13 residues. V lost 8 bases, J lost 5 bases, and 7 bases stayed unmatched. CDR3 sequence (DNA): TGTGCCAGCGGGGCCGACAGGGGAACTGAAGCTTTCTTT. Protein: CASGADRGTEAFF.

This rearrangement joins TRBV7-2 to TRBJ2-4; D is unresolved. This CDR3 spans 16 amino acids. V was pared by 0 bases and J by 3 bases, with 12 bases between. Germline assignment: CDR1 SGHTA and CDR2 FQGNSA. CDR3 residues: CASSLANGRNKNIQYF. The CDR3 bases are TGTGCCAGCAGCTTAGCGAACGGGCGTAACAAAAACATTCAGTACTTC.

This clone was counted a few times. This chain links TRBV19 with TRBJ2-6, with 10 nucleotides matching TRBD1. The CDR3 length is 17 residues. Germline trimming cut 6 bases from V and 0 bases from J; bases unmatched to any gene: 5. Germline CDR1 and CDR2: LNHDA and SQIVND (reference sequence). This CDR3 reads CASRVTGGYSGANVLTF. CDR3 coding DNA: TGTGCCAGTAGGGTGACAGGGGGCTACTCTGGGGCCAACGTCCTGACTTTC.

V gene TRBV29-1 combines with J gene TRBJ1-3; maybe TRBD1 (5 bases). This CDR3 comprises 12 residues. Germline CDR1 SQVTM, CDR2 ANQGSEA. Trimming took 4 bases from V and 8 from J, leaving 12 bases between them. The CDR3 region is CSVVGVGDTIYF. The CDR3 nucleotides read TGCAGCGTTGTTGGTGTAGGGGACACCATATATTTT.

The chain couples TRBV7-2 to TRBJ2-3, with 8 positions matching TRBD2. The junction had 6 bases not matched to a gene; V was cut back by 5 bases and J by 2 bases. The V gene's germline CDR1 is SGHTA and CDR2 FQGNSA. CDR3 length: 15 amino acids. For the CDR3, the DNA is TGTGCCAGCAGCAGACTAGCGCGTTACACAGATACGCAGTATTTT. Encoded protein: CASSRLARYTDTQYF.

This rearrangement joins TRBV5-1 to TRBJ2-7; 7 positions match TRBD2. CDR1 and CDR2 from the germline V gene are SGHRS and YFSETQ. This CDR3 is built from 14 residues. Trimming took 0 bases from V and 3 from J; bases not matched to a gene: 3. The CDR3 bases are TGCGCCAGCAGCTTGGCGGGGACTAACTACGAGCAGTACTTC. Translated, it gives CASSLAGTNYEQYF.

This clone was detected a few times. CDR3: CASRRDSNQYNEQFF. CDR3 nucleotides: TGTGCCAGCAGGCGGGACTCCAACCAATACAATGAGCAGTTCTTC. The V gene is TRBV6-6, the J gene TRBJ2-1, with D perhaps matching TRBD2 (6 bases). Trimming took off 6 bases at V and 4 bases at J, with 16 bases between the two ends. This CDR3 has 15 amino acids. The germline gives CDR1 MNHNY, CDR2 SVGAGI (reference sequence).

This chain uses TRBV6-1 with TRBJ2-1; TRBD1 agrees at 8 bases. V trimming: 5 bases; J trimming: 6 bases; junction bases outside the gene matches: 3. In germline, CDR1 is MNHNS, CDR2 SASEGT. The CDR3 covers 13 residues. The CDR3 loop reads CASSPTGGNEQFF. DNA for the CDR3: TGTGCCAGCAGTCCCACAGGGGGCAATGAGCAGTTCTTC.

The CDR3 is CASSSRGTSGSAEQYF. In DNA form, the CDR3 reads TGTGCCAGCAGCTCCCGAGGGACTAGCGGGAGTGCCGAGCAGTACTTC. The V and J genes are TRBV7-3 and TRBJ2-7; 14 positions agree with TRBD2. Germline V lookup: CDR1 SGHTA, CDR2 FQGTGA. The CDR3 sequence is 16 residues long. With V trimmed by 4 bases and J by 6 bases, 8 bases remained unmatched.